The 20 T cell receptor beta chains listed next were all sequenced from one sample in a study of regulatory and conventional T cells in RAG deficiency. Only in-frame clones appear in the TCRdb table, and some are missing; sequencing was by immunoSEQ multiplex PCR. The table lists 20,000 to 25,000 clones, about 92% of them singletons. The sorted conventional CD4+ T cells were CD25-low and CD127-high, with genomic DNA sequenced. The data were also submitted as part of a second study, on regulatory T cells. In that study: Primers: 52 TRBV forward and 13 TRBJ reverse.

Sample: CD4+ T cells sorted from blood. These receptors all stem from a human donor in good health.

The chain uses TRBV6-6 and TRBJ1-5; maybe TRBD1 (6 bases). The germline V gene has CDR1 MNHNY and CDR2 SVGAGI (reference sequence). V gave up 4 bases and J gave up 7 bases, with 11 bases separating them. The CDR3 runs to 13 residues. In DNA form, the CDR3 reads TGTGCCAGCAGTTTACGGGGGGGCCAGCCCCAGCATTTT. Protein sequence: CASSLRGGQPQHF.

This sequence joins TRBV27 and TRBJ2-3; no clear D. V lost 2 bases to trimming and J lost 2 bases, with 11 bases between them. There are 15 residues in the CDR3. In germline, CDR1 is MNHEY, CDR2 SMNVEV (reference sequence). DNA of the CDR3: TGTGCCAGCAGTTTAATGGGTAGGGACACAGATACGCAGTATTTT. It encodes CASSLMGRDTDTQYF.

The V call is TRBV14, the J call TRBJ1-1; no reliable D call. V gave up 0 bases and J gave up 8 bases, with 10 bases separating them. Germline-derived CDR1 and CDR2 are SGHDN and FVKESK. The CDR3 is made up of 13 amino acids. CDR3 in DNA: TGTGCCAGCAGCCAAGACAGGACGGGGGAAGCTTTCTTT. It yields the protein CASSQDRTGEAFF.

The rearrangement uses TRBV6-1 and TRBJ2-1; 12 positions match TRBD2. CDR1 is MNHNS and CDR2 is SASEGT in the germline V gene. The V segment lost 3 bases and the J segment 9 bases; nucleotides outside the gene matches: 6. This CDR3 spans 15 amino acids. CDR3 DNA: TGTGCCAGCAGTGAGACTAGCGGGAGTGTTAGTGAGCAGTTCTTC. This gives the protein CASSETSGSVSEQFF.

The gene calls are TRBV9 and TRBJ2-7; 7 nucleotides match TRBD2. This CDR3 spans 15 amino acids. Trimming took 0 bases from V and 2 from J; bases not matched to a gene: 5. Germline V CDR1 and CDR2: SGDLS, YYNGEE. The CDR3 here is CASSVALGGAYEQYF. The CDR3, as DNA: TGTGCCAGCAGCGTAGCGTTGGGGGGGGCCTACGAGCAGTACTTC.

J is TRBJ2-3 and V is TRBV6-1; tentative D call: TRBD1 (6 bases). Trimming cost V 3 bases and J 2 bases, with 9 bases left between them. Per the germline V gene, CDR1 is MNHNS and CDR2 is SASEGT. This CDR3 has 14 amino acids. The CDR3 sequence is CASSEGHNTDTQYF. The CDR3 region has the DNA TGTGCCAGCAGTGAGGGACACAACACAGATACGCAGTATTTT.

The chain recombines TRBV10-3 with TRBJ2-7, with a weak D call TRBD2 (5 bases). V lost 10 bases and J lost 2, with 9 bases in between. The CDR3 covers 11 residues. In germline, CDR1 is ENHRY, CDR2 SYGVKD. In nucleotides, the CDR3 is TGTGCCACAAGCGGAACCTACGAGCAGTACTTC. This sequence encodes CATSGTYEQYF.

The chain is built from TRBV11-3 and TRBJ1-2; a possible D gene is TRBD1 (6 bases). CDR3 size: 13 residues. Germline lookup yields CDR1 SGHNT and CDR2 YENEEA. The V gene lost 1 base and the J gene lost 13 bases, with 16 bases spanning the gap. The CDR3 bases are TGTGCCAGCAGCTTAGTCGGGGGGCTGGATTCCACCTTC. The encoded protein is CASSLVGGLDSTF.

This chain connects TRBV5-5 to TRBJ2-1, with D unclear. This CDR3 is built from 16 residues. V lost 1 base and J 0 bases, leaving 11 bases between the germline ends. CDR1 is SGHKS and CDR2 is YYEKEE in the germline V gene (reference sequence). For the CDR3, the DNA is TGTGCCAGCAGCTTGTTGTTTCAGAGCTCCTACAATGAGCAGTTCTTC. Its protein is CASSLLFQSSYNEQFF.

The chain uses TRBV4-1 and TRBJ1-4; D may be TRBD1 (6 bases). V lost 1 base, J lost 8 bases, and 17 bases lay in between. In germline, CDR1 is MGHRA, CDR2 YSYEKL. This CDR3 is 16 amino acids long. In DNA form, the CDR3 reads TGCGCCAGCAGCCAAGTTGGGGGGGGGCTCAAGGAAAAACTGTTTTTT. This sequence encodes CASSQVGGGLKEKLFF.

V usage is TRBV30 and J usage is TRBJ1-5, with TRBD1 as a possible D gene (5 bases). This CDR3 has 13 residues. Germline-derived CDR1 and CDR2 are GTSNPN and SVGIG (reference sequence). Trimming shortened V by 2 bases and J by 5 bases, and 10 bases separated the two germline ends. CDR3 DNA: TGTGCCTGGAGTTCGGGGGTTGATCAGCCCCAGCATTTT. It specifies CAWSSGVDQPQHF.

The chain is built from TRBV27 and TRBJ2-1, with TRBD2 matching 12 bases. The V segment lost 2 bases and the J segment 6 bases; nucleotides outside the gene matches: 2. CDR3 size: 15 residues. Germline V gives CDR1 MNHEY, CDR2 SMNVEV (reference sequence). CDR3: CASSLLAGGPNEQFF. The DNA for the CDR3 is TGTGCCAGCAGTTTACTAGCGGGGGGGCCCAATGAGCAGTTCTTC.

The chain joins TRBV11-2 to TRBJ2-5; D might be TRBD1 or TRBD2, each matching 6 bases. V gave up 6 bases and J gave up 5 bases, with 22 bases separating them. The CDR3 covers 16 residues. Germline V gives CDR1 SGHAT, CDR2 FQNNGV. The CDR3 DNA is TGTGCCAGCAGGAGAGCCGGGCTAGCGAGGGGGGAGACCCAGTACTTC. It translates to CASRRAGLARGETQYF.

The chain recombines TRBV25-1 with TRBJ1-1; D unresolved. This CDR3 spans 14 amino acids. CDR1 is MGHDK, CDR2 SYGVNS, per germline. V lost 7 bases, J lost 1 base, and 13 bases lay in between. CDR3 coding DNA: TGTGCCAGCACCTCGGTAGGTGGGAACACTGAAGCTTTCTTT. Translated: CASTSVGGNTEAFF.

The V call is TRBV7-9, the J call TRBJ1-2; D not resolved. The CDR3 covers 12 residues. Germline V gives CDR1 SEHNR, CDR2 FQNEAQ (reference sequence). V lost 3 bases and J lost 3, with 5 bases in between. The CDR3 region is CASSFLDYGYTF. The CDR3 coding sequence is TGTGCCAGCAGCTTTTTAGACTATGGCTACACCTTC.

This sequence joins TRBV18 and TRBJ2-5; 7 nucleotides line up with TRBD1. Germline V gives CDR1 KGHSH, CDR2 LQKENI. The V gene end was trimmed by 3 bases and the J gene end by 2 bases; junction bases not matched to a gene: 3. The CDR3 is 14 residues long. CDR3 in amino acids: CASSPGQEQETQYF. DNA of the CDR3: TGTGCCAGCTCACCCGGACAGGAACAAGAGACCCAGTACTTC.

This clone was counted a few times. Here the CDR3 DNA reads TGTGCCAGTAGTATTCGAGGGTATAGGAAGGAGCGGACCGGGGAGCTGTTTTTT. Encoded protein: CASSIRGYRKERTGELFF. V is TRBV19 and J is TRBJ2-2; D may be TRBD2 (5 bases). Germline CDR1 is LNHDA and CDR2 is SQIVND (reference sequence). CDR3 length equals 18 residues. The V and J ends lost 3 bases and 5 bases respectively, with 22 bases between them.

This chain uses TRBV5-1 with TRBJ2-3; 7 bases map to TRBD1. V shed 4 bases, J shed 11 bases, and the junction held 4 bases outside the gene matches. The CDR3 sequence is 11 residues long. Germline CDR1 and CDR2: SGHRS and YFSETQ. CDR3 sequence: CASSGDSEQYF. The CDR3 coding sequence is TGCGCCAGCAGCGGGGACAGCGAGCAGTATTTT.

The chain employs TRBV5-1 and TRBJ2-7, with D perhaps assigned TRBD1 or TRBD2 (5 bases each). Germline CDR1 and CDR2: SGHRS and YFSETQ. Trimming shortened V by 0 bases and J by 9 bases, and 19 bases separated the two germline ends. The length of the CDR3 is 15 residues. The CDR3 here is CASSLAVDSGLGQYF. The CDR3 bases are TGCGCCAGCAGCTTGGCCGTAGACAGCGGCCTGGGGCAGTACTTC.

The V gene is TRBV5-1, the J gene TRBJ2-2; 9 nucleotides agree with TRBD1. CDR3 size: 19 residues. V shed 1 base and J 0 bases; nucleotides not matched to a gene: 10. Looked up from germline, CDR1 is SGHRS and CDR2 is YFSETQ. For the CDR3, the DNA is TGCGCCAGCAGCTTGTTGTCCATACAGGGGGCTCCGAACACCGGGGAGCTGTTTTTT. It yields the protein CASSLLSIQGAPNTGELFF.